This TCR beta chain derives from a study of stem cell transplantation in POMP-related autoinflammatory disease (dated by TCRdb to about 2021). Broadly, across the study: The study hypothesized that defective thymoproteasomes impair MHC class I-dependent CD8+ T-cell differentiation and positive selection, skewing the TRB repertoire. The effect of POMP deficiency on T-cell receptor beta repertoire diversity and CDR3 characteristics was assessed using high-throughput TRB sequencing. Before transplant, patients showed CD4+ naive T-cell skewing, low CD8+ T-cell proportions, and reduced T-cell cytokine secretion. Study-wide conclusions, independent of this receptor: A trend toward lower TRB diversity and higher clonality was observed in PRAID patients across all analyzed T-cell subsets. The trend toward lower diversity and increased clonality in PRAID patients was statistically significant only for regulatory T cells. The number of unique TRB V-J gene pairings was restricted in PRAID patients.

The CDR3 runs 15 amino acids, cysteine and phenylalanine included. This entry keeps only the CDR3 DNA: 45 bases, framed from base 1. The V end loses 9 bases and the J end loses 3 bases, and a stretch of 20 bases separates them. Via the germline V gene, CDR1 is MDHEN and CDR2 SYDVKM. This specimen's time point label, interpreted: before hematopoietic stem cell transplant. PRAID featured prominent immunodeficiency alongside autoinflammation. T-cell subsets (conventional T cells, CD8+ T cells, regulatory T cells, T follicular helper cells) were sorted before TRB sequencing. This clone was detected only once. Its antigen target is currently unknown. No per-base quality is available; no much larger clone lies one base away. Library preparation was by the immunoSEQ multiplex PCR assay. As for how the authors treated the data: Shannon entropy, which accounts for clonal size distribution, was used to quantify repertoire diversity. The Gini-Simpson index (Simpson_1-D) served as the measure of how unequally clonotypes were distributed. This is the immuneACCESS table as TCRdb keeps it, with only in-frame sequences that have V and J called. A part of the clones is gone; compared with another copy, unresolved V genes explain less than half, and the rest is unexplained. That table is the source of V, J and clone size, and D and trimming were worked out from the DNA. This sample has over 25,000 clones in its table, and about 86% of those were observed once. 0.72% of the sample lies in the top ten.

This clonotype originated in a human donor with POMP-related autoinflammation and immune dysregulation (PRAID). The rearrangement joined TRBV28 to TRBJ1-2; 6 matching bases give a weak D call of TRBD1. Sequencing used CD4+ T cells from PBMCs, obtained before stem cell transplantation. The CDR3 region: CASTLGGSEDYGYTF. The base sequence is TGTGCCAGTACGTTAGGGGGTAGCGAGGACTATGGCTACACCTTC.